Presented here are 5 T cell receptor beta chains from one specimen sequenced in a study of T cells in Graves' hyperthyroidism and ophthalmopathy. Template material for amplifying TCR beta CDR3 regions consisted of RNA transcripts. An initial round of RT-PCR targeting the TCR CDR3 relied on the HTBI primer set. TCRdb redid the calling of the multiplex PCR reads with MiXCR, one entry per CDR3 protein. The sample consists of more than 450,000 distinct CDR3 sequences, about 14% of them appearing once. The sequenced sample was blood. Receptor source: a woman in her thirties or forties with Graves' hyperthyroidism.

This clonotype was observed at least ten times. This rearrangement joins TRBV28 to TRBJ1-1; 12 bases agree with TRBD1. Per germline, CDR1 MDHEN and CDR2 SYDVKM. This CDR3 is built from 17 residues. Trimming cost V 4 bases and J 3 bases; bases outside gene matches: 9. The DNA of the CDR3 is TGTGCCAGCAGTTCCAATATGGGACAGGGGGCTTACACTGAAGCTTTCTTT. It encodes CASSSNMGQGAYTEAFF.

This clonotype was counted between two and nine times. The rearrangement uses TRBV5-1 and TRBJ2-1; maybe TRBD2 (6 bases). With 4 bases removed from V and 8 bases from J, the gap between germline ends came to 13 bases. Germline CDR1 and CDR2: SGHRS and YFSETQ. This CDR3 is 13 amino acids long. The CDR3 DNA follows: TGCGCCAGCAGCCTCCGGGACTTGGATGAGCAGTTCTTC. It encodes CASSLRDLDEQFF.

The chain combines TRBV15 with TRBJ1-4; 9 positions match TRBD1. V lost 0 bases to trimming and J lost 7 bases; unmatched junction nucleotides: 6. The CDR3 is 16 residues long. CDR1 is LNHNV, CDR2 YYDKDF, per germline (reference sequence). CDR3 amino acids: CATSREWGQGGEKLFF. The CDR3 DNA is TGTGCCACCAGCAGAGAATGGGGACAGGGAGGTGAAAAACTGTTTTTT.

This clonotype was counted ten times or more. The chain is built from TRBV29-1 and TRBJ1-2; D is perhaps TRBD1 (5 bases). V was pared by 4 bases and J by 6 bases, with 12 bases between. This CDR3 is 12 amino acids long. The germline CDR1 and CDR2 sequences are SQVTM and ANQGSEA. CDR3 in amino acids: CSVGTPRNGYTF. The CDR3 DNA sequence: TGCAGCGTTGGGACACCTCGAAATGGCTACACCTTC.

This clonotype came up many times. The chain has TRBV28 and TRBJ1-1; D is ambiguous. V lost 6 bases to trimming and J lost 1 base, with 9 bases between them. The germline CDR1 and CDR2 sequences are MDHEN and SYDVKM. This CDR3 is 13 amino acids long. CDR3 region: CASSVDTNTEAFF. CDR3 DNA sequence: TGTGCCAGCAGCGTTGACACGAACACTGAAGCTTTCTTT.